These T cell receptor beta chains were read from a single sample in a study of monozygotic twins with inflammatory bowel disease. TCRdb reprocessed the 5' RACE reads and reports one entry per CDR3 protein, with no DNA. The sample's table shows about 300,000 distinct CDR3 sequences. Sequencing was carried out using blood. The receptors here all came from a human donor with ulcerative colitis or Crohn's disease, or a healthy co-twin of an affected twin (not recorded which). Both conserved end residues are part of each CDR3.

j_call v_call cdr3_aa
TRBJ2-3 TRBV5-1 CASSLASGRSTDTQYF
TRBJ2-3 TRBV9 CASSKTDTQYF
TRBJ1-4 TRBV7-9 CASSPGQGAREKLFF
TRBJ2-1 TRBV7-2 CASSLSGAAKRFF
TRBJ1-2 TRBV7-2 CASSLEIDYGYTF
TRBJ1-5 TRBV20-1 CSARVKQGIQPQHF
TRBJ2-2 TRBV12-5 CASGLQRGQQNTGELFF
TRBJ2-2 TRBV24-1 CATSDPGTGTTGELFF
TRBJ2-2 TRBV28 CASSSSGRGRTGELFF
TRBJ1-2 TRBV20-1 CSGRQGVGGYTF
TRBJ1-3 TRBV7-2 CASSLGGESRSGNTIYF
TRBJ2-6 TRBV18 CASSQITGPGANVLTF
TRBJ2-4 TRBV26 CASSSTDLGSWGQRGAAKNIQYF
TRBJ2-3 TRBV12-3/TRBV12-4 CASTRLTDTQYF
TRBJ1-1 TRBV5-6 CASSLIQVMNTEAFF
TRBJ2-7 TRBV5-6 CASSLGGTPLLEQYF
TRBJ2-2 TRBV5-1 CASRRVAGTNTGELFF
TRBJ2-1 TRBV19 CASSIGARNEQFF
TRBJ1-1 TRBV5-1 CASGYTSTEAFF
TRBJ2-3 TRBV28 CASRGGGVAADTQYF
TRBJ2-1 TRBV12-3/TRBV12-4 CASSPGLAGVNEQFF
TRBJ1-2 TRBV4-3 CASSQFGQGDGYTF
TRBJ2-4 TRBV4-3 CASSQDSQGSSKNIQYF
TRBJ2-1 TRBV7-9 CASRPLSGVLPDEQFF
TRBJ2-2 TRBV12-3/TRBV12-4 CASSFSLTGELFF
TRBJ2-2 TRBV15 CATSRDRGGELFF
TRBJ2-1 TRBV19 CASNDGSTGKWNEQFF
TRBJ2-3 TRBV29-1 CSALNGTSFTDTQYF
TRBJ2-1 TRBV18 CASSPPVGTSDANEQFF
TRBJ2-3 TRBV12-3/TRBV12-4 CASSLALGGGAADTQYF
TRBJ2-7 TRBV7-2 CASGSGAKLTYEQYF
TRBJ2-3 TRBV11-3 CASSLARTTDTQYF
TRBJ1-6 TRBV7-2 CASSPHRGSSYNSPLHF
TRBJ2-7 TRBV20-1 CSAIRQGRGEQYF
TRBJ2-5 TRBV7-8 CASFKLGTETQYF